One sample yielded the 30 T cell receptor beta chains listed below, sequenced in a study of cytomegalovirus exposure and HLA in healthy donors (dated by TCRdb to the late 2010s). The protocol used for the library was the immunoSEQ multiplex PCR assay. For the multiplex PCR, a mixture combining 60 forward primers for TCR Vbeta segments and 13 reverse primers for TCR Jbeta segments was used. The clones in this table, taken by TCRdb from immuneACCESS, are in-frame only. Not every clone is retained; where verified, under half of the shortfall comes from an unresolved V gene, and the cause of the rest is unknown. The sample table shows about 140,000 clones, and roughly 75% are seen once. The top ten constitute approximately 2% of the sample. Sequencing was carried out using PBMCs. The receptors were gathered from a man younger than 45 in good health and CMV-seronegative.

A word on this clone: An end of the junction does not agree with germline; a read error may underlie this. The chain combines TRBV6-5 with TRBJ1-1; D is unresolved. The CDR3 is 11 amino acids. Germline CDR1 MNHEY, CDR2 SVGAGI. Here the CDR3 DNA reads TGTGCCAGCAGGATAAACAGTGAAGCTTTCTTT. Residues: CASRINSEAFF.

The CDR3 sequence is CASSLVGGPDTQYF. The CDR3 nucleotides are TGTGCCAGCAGCTTAGTTGGGGGCCCAGATACGCAGTATTTT. This sequence joins TRBV11-2 and TRBJ2-3, with D possibly being TRBD1 (6 bases). Trimming took off 1 base at V and 4 bases at J, with 9 bases between the two ends. The CDR3 runs 14 residues. Germline V gives CDR1 SGHAT, CDR2 FQNNGV.

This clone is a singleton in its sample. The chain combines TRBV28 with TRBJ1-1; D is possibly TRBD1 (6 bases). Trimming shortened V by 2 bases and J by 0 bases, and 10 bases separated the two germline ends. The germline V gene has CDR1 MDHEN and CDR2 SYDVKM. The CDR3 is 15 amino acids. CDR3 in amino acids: CASSLPGQMNTEAFF. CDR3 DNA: TGTGCCAGCAGTTTACCTGGACAGATGAACACTGAAGCTTTCTTT.

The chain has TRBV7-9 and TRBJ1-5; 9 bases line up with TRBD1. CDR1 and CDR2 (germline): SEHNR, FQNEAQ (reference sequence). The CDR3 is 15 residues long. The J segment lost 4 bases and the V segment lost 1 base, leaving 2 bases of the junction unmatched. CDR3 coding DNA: TGTGCCAGCAGCTTAGGGGACAGGGTAAATCAGCCCCAGCATTTT. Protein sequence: CASSLGDRVNQPQHF. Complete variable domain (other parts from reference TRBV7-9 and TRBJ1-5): DTGVSQNPRHKITKRGQNVTFRCDPISEHNRLYWYRQTLGQGPEFLTYFQNEAQLEKSRLLSDRFSAERPKGSFSTLEIQRTEQGDSAMYLCASSLGDRVNQPQHFGDGTRLSIL.

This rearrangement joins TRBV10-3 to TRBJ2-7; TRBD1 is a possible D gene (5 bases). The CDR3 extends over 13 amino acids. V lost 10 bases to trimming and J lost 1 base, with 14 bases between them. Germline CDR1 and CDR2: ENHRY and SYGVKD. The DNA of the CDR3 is TGTGCCACCCAGGGTAGCCCGTCCTACGAGCAGTACTTC. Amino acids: CATQGSPSYEQYF.

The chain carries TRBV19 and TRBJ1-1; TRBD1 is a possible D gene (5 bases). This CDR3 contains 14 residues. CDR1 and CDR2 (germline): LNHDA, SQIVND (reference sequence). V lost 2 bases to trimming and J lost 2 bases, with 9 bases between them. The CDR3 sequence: CASSIKGVNTEAFF. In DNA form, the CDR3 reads TGTGCCAGTAGTATAAAAGGGGTTAACACTGAAGCTTTCTTT.

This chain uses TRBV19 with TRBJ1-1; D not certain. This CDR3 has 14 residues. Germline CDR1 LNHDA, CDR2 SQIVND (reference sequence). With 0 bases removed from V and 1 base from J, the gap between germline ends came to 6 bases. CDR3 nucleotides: TGTGCCAGTAGTATAGATGAGGGGAACACTGAAGCTTTCTTT. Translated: CASSIDEGNTEAFF.

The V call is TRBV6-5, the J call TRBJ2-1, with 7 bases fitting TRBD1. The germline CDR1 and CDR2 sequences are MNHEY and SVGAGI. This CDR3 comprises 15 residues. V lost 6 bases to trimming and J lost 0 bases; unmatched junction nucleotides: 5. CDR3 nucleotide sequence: TGTGCCAGCAGCCGGACAGGAAGCTCCTACAATGAGCAGTTCTTC. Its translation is CASSRTGSSYNEQFF.

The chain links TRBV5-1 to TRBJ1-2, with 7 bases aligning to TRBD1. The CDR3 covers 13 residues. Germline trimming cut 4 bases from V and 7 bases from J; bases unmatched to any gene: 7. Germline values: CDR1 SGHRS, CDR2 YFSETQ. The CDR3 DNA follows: TGCGCCAGCAGCCAAGACAGGGTGGTTGGCTACACCTTC. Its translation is CASSQDRVVGYTF. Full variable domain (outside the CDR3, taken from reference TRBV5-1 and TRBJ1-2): KAGVTQTPRYLIKTRGQQVTLSCSPISGHRSVSWYQQTPGQGLQFLFEYFSETQRNKGNFPGRFSGRQFSNSRSEMNVSTLELGDSALYLCASSQDRVVGYTFGSGTRLTVV.

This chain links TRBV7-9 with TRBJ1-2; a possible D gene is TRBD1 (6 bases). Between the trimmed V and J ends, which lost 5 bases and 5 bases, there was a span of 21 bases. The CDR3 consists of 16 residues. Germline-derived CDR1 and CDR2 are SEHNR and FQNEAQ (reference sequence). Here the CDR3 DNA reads TGTGCCAGCAGCGCCGAAACAAGAACAGGGACGTATGGCTACACCTTC. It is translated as CASSAETRTGTYGYTF.

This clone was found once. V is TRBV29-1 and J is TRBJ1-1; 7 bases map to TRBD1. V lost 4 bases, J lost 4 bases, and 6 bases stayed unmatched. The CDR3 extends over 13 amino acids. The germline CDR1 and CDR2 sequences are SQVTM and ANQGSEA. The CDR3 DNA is TGCAGCGTTGTCCCGCAGGGGGTCACTGAAGCTTTCTTT. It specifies CSVVPQGVTEAFF.

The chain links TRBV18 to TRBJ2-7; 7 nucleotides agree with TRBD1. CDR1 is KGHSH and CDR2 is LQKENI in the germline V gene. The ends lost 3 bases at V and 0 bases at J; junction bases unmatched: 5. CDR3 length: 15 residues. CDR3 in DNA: TGTGCCAGCTCACCTCAAGACAGGGCCTCCTACGAGCAGTACTTC. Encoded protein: CASSPQDRASYEQYF.

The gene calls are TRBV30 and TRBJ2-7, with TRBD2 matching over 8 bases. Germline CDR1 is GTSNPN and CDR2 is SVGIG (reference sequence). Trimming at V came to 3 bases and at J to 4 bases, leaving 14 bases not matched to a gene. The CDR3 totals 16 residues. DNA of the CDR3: TGTGCCTGGAGCCCCGCGGGGGGAGGTTATCGGTACGAGCAGTACTTC. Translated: CAWSPAGGGYRYEQYF.

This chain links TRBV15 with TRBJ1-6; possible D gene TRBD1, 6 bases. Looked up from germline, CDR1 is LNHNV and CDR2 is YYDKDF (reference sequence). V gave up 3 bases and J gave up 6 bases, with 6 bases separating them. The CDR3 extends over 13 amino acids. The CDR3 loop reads CATSRDSNSPLHF. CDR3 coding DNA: TGTGCCACCAGCAGGGACAGTAATTCACCCCTCCACTTT.

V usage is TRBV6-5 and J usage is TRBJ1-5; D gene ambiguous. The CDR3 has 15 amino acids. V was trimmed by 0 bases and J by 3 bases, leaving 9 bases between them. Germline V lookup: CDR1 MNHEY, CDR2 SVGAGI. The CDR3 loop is CASSYSGQANQPQHF. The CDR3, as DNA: TGTGCCAGCAGTTACTCGGGCCAGGCCAATCAGCCCCAGCATTTT.

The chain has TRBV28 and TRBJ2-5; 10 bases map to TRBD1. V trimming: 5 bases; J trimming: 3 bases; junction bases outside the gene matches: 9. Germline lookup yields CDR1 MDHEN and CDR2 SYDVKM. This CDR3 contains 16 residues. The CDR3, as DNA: TGTGCCAGCAGTCTCCCGGGACAGGGGCGGGAAGAGACCCAGTACTTC. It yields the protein CASSLPGQGREETQYF.

Here the CDR3 reads CASSQVDILSYNEQFF. The DNA for the CDR3 is TGCGCCAGCAGCCAAGTAGACATCCTTTCCTACAATGAGCAGTTCTTC. The chain has TRBV4-1 and TRBJ2-1, with D uncertain. This CDR3 has 16 residues. V dropped 1 base and J dropped 1 base, with 11 bases sitting between them. From germline, CDR1 is MGHRA and CDR2 YSYEKL.

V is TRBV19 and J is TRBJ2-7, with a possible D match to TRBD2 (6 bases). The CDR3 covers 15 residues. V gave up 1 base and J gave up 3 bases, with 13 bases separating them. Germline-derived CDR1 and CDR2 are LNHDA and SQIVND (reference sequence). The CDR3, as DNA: TGTGCCAGTAGTATAGTGGTTAGCGGTCACTACGAGCAGTACTTC. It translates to CASSIVVSGHYEQYF.

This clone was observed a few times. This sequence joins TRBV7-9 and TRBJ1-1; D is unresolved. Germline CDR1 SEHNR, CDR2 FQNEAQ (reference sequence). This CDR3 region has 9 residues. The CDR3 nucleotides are TGTACGGCGGCAGATGAAGCTTTCTTT. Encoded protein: CTAADEAFF. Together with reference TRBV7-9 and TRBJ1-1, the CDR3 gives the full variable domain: DTGVSQNPRHKITKRGQNVTFRCDPISEHNRLYWYRQTLGQGPEFLTYFQNEAQLEKSRLLSDRFSAERPKGSFSTLEIQRTEQGDSAMYLCTAADEAFFGQGTRLTVV.

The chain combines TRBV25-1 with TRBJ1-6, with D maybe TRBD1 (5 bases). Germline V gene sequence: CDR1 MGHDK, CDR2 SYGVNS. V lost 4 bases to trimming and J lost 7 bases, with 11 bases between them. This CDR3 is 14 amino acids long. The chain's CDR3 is CASSVGVENSPLHF. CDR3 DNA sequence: TGTGCCAGCAGTGTAGGGGTGGAGAATTCACCCCTCCACTTT.

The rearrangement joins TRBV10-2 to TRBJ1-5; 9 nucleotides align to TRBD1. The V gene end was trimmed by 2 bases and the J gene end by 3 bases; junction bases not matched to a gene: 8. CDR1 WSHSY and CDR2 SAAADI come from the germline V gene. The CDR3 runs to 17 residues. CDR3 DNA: TGCGCCAGCAGTGAGCCCCGACAGGGGGGGGCCAATCAGCCCCAGCATTTT. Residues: CASSEPRQGGANQPQHF.

CDR3 coding DNA: TGTGCCAGTAGTATGGTTCAGGGGGCTGAAGCTTTCTTT. Its protein is CASSMVQGAEAFF. The chain has TRBV19 and TRBJ1-1; 7 positions agree with TRBD1. The trim removed 3 bases at V and 6 bases at J, leaving 4 bases unmatched. The CDR3 contains 13 residues. The V gene's germline CDR1 is LNHDA and CDR2 SQIVND (reference sequence).

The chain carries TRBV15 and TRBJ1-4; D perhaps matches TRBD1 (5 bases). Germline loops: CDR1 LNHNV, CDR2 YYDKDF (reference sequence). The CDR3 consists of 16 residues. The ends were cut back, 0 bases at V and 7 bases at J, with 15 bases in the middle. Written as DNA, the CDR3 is TGTGCCACCAGCAGAGATTTAGGGGAGGTGGGTGAAAAACTGTTTTTT. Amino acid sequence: CATSRDLGEVGEKLFF.

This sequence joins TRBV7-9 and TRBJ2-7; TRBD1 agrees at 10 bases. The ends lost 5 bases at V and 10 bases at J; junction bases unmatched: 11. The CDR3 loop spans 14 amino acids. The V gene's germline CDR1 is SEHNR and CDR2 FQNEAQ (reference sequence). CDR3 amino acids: CASSPPYSTGGQYF. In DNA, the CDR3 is TGTGCCAGCAGCCCGCCGTATTCGACAGGGGGCCAGTACTTC.

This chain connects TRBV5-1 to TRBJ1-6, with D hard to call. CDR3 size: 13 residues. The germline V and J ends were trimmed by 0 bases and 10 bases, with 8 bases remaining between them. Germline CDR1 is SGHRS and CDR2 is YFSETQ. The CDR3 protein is CASSLAEESPLHF. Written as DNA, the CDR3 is TGCGCCAGCAGCTTGGCCGAGGAATCACCCCTCCACTTT.

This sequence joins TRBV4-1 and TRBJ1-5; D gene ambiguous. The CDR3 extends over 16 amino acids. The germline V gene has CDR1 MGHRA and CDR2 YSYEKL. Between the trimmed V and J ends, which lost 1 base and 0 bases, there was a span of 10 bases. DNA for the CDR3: TGCGCCAGCAGCCAAGTTCTACGGGATAGCAATCAGCCCCAGCATTTT. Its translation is CASSQVLRDSNQPQHF.

Written as DNA, the CDR3 is TGTGCCAGCAGCTTGGACAGGGAATTATTCCAAGAGACCCAGTACTTC. Residues: CASSLDRELFQETQYF. V usage is TRBV5-6 and J usage is TRBJ2-5; D may be TRBD1 (6 bases). CDR1 is SGHDT, CDR2 YYEEEE, per germline. This CDR3 comprises 16 residues. The V and J ends lost 0 bases and 1 base respectively, with 13 bases between them. Full variable domain (remainder filled in from reference TRBV5-6 and TRBJ2-5): DAGVTQSPTHLIKTRGQQVTLRCSPKSGHDTVSWYQQALGQGPQFIFQYYEEEERQRGNFPDRFSGHQFPNYSSELNVNALLLGDSALYLCASSLDRELFQETQYFGPGTRLLVL.

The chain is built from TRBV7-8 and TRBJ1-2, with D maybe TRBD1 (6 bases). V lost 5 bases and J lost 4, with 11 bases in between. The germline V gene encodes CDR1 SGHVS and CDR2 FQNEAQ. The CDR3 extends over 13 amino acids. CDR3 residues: CASSPGQPYGYTF. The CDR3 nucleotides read TGTGCCAGCAGCCCCGGACAGCCCTATGGCTACACCTTC. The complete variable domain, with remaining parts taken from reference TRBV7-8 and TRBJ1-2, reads GAGVSQSPRYKVAKRGQDVALRCDPISGHVSLFWYQQALGQGPEFLTYFQNEAQLDKSGLPSDRFFAERPEGSVSTLKIQRTQQEDSAVYLCASSPGQPYGYTFGSGTRLTVV.

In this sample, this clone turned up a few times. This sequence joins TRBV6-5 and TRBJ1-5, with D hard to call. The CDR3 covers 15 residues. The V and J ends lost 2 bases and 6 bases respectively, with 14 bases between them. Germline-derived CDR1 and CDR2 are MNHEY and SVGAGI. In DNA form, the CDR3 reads TGTGCCAGCAGTTACGATGGGAGGCAGAGTCAGCCCCAGCATTTT. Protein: CASSYDGRQSQPQHF.

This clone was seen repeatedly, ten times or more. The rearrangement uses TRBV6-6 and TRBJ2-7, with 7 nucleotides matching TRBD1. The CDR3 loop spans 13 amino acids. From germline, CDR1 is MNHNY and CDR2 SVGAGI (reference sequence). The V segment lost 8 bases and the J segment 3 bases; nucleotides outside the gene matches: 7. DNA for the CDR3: TGTGCCAGCGGGCAGGGGGAAATCTACGAGCAGTACTTC. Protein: CASGQGEIYEQYF.